This T cell receptor beta chain was retrieved from a study of PD-L1 blockade in urothelial cancer (dated by TCRdb to 2017 to 2019). About the study as a whole: All patients started therapy in about 2014 and received atezolizumab 1,200 mg intravenously every 3 weeks. An ECOG performance status of 0 or 1 was recorded for the patients, and 0 to 3 prior chemotherapy regimens had been received by the patients. In the same patients, whole exome sequencing and RNA sequencing of pretreatment tumors were performed in addition to TCR sequencing. Five patients were excluded from tumor TCR analyses because tumors from two patients failed quality control and three patients had no tumor available. Durable clinical benefit was defined as progression-free survival longer than 6 months, and TCR features were also tested against progression-free and overall survival. A median of approximately 1,400 T cells and about a thousand unique TCRs was obtained from tumor samples, and a median clonality of about 0.096 and a median T cell proportion of approximately 0.097 were observed. Ten or so patients reached durable clinical benefit, while around 19 patients did not. Pretreatment tumor samples and matched peripheral blood, collected serially before and after atezolizumab treatment, underwent TCR sequencing. The study was an exploratory multi-omic analysis of somatic, immune and clinical correlates of response to PD-L1 blockade with atezolizumab in urothelial cancer. Around 30 patients had pretreatment blood TCR-seq, roughly 24 had at least one posttreatment blood collection, and roughly 24 had tumor TCR-seq. About 90% of the roughly 30 patients were identified as males with urothelial cancer of bladder origin, and a prior smoking history was reported by 18 of 29 patients. Results the study describes overall, beyond this receptor: At 3 weeks after the start of treatment, tumor-associated TCR clones in peripheral blood had expanded more in patients with durable benefit (n of about 21, p = 0.022). The tumor samples were FFPE and were not collected immediately before treatment, and because only one sample per patient was used, heterogeneity may have been missed. Because of the small sample size (n of about 30) and the many exploratory analyses performed, the results are intended to be regarded as hypothesis-generating. The proportion of tumor-infiltrating T lymphocytes was higher in patients with durable benefit (n of about 26, Mann-Whitney p = 0.047).

Synthetic TCR analog templates were spiked into each PCR so that absolute template abundance could be estimated from read counts. For FFPE tumors, housekeeping genes were amplified and quantified so that usable DNA could be estimated and T cell fraction could be computed. Using the immunoSEQ assay, TCRbeta CDR3 regions were amplified from genomic DNA with bias-controlled V and J gene primers. Sequencing of rearranged TCRbeta segments was performed at approximately 20X coverage. Processing in the source paper ran as follows. Sequencing errors were corrected by clustering, and CDR3s were annotated against IMGT so that V, D and J genes could be assigned. Downstream analyses used only productive TCRbeta rearrangements, leaving out any out-of-frame or stop-codon sequences. To compute clonality, Shannon entropy was normalized by the log of the number of unique productive sequences and then subtracted from one. Clones differing between time points or between blood and tumor were identified using Fisher's exact test with Benjamini-Hochberg correction, with an adjusted p below 0.01 applied as the threshold. Here the immuneACCESS table is served through TCRdb, limited to in-frame sequences with V and J called. Missing clones are a known gap in these copies; in checked studies unresolved V genes cover under half, and the rest lacks a known reason. V and J calls and clone size come straight from that table; D and trimming were deduced from the DNA. For this sample the table gives around 40,000 clones, of which around 34% were detected only once. The top ten clones comprise approximately 9% of the sample.

The time point label for this specimen denotes: pretreatment tumor sample. The cohort comprised around 30 patients with locally advanced or metastatic urothelial carcinoma treated at Memorial Sloan Kettering on a trial protocol. All tumor tissue used for sequencing was obtained before atezolizumab dosing. The Qiagen DNeasy Blood extraction kit was used to purify genomic DNA from total PBMCs and tumor samples. This clone appeared a few times. The antigen it binds to is not known. It has no much larger one-base neighbor in the sample; base qualities were not kept. The germline V gene gives CDR1 as MNHGY and CDR2 as SAAAGT. There are 15 amino acids in the CDR3, from cysteine to phenylalanine inclusive. Only the CDR3 region is kept as DNA, spanning 45 bases read in frame from base 1. The trim is 11 bases for V and 3 bases for J, with a gap of 19 bases between the germline ends.

In this chain, TRBV6-8 is recombined with TRBJ2-2; no D gene call is confident. Sequencing used tumor tissue, obtained before atezolizumab (anti-PD-L1) treatment. The TCR originated in a man in his 60s with urothelial cancer. Read as DNA, the sequence is TGTGCCGCCGGCCGGGCAGGAGATCACACCGGGGAGCTGTTTTTT. It is translated as CAAGRAGDHTGELFF.